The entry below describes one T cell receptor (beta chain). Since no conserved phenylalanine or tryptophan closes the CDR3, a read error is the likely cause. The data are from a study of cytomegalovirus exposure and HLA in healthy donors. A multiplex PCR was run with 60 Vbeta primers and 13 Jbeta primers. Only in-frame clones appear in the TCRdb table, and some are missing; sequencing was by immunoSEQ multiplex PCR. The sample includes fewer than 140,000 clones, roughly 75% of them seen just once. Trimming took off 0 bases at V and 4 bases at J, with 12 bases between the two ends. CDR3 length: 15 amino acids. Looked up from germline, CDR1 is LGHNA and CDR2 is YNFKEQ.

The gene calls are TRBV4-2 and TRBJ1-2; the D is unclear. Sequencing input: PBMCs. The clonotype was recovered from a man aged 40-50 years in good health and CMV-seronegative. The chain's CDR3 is CASSQESAGIYGYTL. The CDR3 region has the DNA TGTGCCAGCAGCCAAGAGTCCGCGGGGATCTATGGCTACACCCTC.